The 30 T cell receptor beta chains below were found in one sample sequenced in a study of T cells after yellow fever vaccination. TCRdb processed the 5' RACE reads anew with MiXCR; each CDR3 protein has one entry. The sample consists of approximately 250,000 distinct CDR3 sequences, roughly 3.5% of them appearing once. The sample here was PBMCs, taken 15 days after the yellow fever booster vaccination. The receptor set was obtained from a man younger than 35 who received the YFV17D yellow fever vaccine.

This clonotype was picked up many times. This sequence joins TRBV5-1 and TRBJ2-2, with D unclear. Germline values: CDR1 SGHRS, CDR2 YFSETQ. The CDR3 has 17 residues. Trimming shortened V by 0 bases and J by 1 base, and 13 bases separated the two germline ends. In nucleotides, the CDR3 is TGCGCCAGCAGCTTGGGCAGAGGCCGATTGAACACCGGGGAGCTGTTTTTT. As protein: CASSLGRGRLNTGELFF.

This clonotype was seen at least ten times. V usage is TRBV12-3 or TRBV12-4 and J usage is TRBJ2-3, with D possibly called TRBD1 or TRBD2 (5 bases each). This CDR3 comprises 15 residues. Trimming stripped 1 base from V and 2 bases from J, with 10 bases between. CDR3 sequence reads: CASSLVGRATDTQYF. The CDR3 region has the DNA TGTGCCAGCAGTTTAGTGGGGCGGGCCACAGATACGCAGTATTTT.

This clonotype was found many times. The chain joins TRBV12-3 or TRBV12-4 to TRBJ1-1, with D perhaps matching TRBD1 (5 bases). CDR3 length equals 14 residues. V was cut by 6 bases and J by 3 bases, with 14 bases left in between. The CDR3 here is CASSPLGADTEAFF. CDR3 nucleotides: TGTGCCAGCAGCCCCCTCGGGGCGGACACTGAAGCTTTCTTT.

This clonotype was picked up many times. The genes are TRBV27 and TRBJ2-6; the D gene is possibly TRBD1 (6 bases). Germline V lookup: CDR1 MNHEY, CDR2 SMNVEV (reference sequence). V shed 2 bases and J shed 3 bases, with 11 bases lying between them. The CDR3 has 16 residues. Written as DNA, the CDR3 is TGTGCCAGCAGTTTACAGGGGTTTTTTGGGGCCAACGTCCTGACTTTC. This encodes CASSLQGFFGANVLTF.

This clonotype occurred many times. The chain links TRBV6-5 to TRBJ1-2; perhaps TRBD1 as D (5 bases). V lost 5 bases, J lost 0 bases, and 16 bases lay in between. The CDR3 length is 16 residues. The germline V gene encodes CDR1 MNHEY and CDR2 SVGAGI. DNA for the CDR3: TGTGCCAGCAGTGGGGGGTATGGGGCTACTAACTATGGCTACACCTTC. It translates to CASSGGYGATNYGYTF.

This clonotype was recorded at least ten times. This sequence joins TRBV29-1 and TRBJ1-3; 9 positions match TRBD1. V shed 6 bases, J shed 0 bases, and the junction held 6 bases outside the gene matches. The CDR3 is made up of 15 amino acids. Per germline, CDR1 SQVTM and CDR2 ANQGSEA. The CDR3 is CSVETGGNSGNTIYF. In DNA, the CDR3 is TGCAGCGTGGAGACAGGGGGAAACTCTGGAAACACCATATATTTT. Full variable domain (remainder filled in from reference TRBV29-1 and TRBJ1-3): SAVISQKPSRDICQRGTSLTIQCQVDSQVTMMFWYRQQPGQSLTLIATANQGSEATYESGFVIDKFPISRPNLTFSTLTVSNMSPEDSSIYLCSVETGGNSGNTIYFGEGSWLTVV.

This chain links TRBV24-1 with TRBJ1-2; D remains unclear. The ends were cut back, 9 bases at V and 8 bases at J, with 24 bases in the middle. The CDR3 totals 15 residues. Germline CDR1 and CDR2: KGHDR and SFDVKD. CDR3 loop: CATSEADSQLGGYTF. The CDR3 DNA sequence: TGTGCCACCTCGGAAGCGGACTCCCAACTGGGGGGCTACACCTTC.

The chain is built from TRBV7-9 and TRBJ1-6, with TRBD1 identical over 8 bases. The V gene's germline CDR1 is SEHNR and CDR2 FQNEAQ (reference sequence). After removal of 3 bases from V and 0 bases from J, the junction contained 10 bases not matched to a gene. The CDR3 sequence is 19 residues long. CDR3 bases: TGTGCCAGCAGCTTGATATGGACAGGGAGGAGCTCCTATAATTCACCCCTCCACTTT. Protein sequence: CASSLIWTGRSSYNSPLHF.

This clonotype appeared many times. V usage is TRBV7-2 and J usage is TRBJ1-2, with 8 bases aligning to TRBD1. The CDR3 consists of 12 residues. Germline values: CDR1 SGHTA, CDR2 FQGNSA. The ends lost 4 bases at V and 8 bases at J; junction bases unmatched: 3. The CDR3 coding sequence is TGTGCCAGCAGCTCACAGGGGGTGGGCTACACCTTC. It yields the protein CASSSQGVGYTF.

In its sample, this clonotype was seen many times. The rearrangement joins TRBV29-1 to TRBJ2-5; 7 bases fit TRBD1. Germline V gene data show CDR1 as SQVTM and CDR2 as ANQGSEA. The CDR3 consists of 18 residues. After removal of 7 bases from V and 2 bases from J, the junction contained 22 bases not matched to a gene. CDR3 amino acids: CSATLWDSPWVLQETQYF. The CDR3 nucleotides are TGCAGCGCCACATTATGGGACAGCCCCTGGGTCTTACAAGAGACCCAGTACTTC.

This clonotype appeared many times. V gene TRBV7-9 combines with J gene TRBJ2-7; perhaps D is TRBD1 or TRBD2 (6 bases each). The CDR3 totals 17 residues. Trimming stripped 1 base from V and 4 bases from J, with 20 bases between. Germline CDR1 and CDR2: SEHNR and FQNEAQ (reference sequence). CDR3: CASSLERPGGGEYEQYF. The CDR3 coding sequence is TGTGCCAGCAGCTTAGAACGACCCGGAGGGGGAGAATACGAGCAGTACTTC.

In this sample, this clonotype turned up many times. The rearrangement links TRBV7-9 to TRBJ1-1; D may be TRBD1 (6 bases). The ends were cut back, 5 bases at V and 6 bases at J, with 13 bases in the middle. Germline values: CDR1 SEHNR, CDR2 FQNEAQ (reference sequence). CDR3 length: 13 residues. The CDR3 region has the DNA TGTGCCAGCAGCATGACAGGATACGCTGAAGCTTTCTTT. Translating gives CASSMTGYAEAFF. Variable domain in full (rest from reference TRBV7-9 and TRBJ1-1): DTGVSQNPRHKITKRGQNVTFRCDPISEHNRLYWYRQTLGQGPEFLTYFQNEAQLEKSRLLSDRFSAERPKGSFSTLEIQRTEQGDSAMYLCASSMTGYAEAFFGQGTRLTVV.

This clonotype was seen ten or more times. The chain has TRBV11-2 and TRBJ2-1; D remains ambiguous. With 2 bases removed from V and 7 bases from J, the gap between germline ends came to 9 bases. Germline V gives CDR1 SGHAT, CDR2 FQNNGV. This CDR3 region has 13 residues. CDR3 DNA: TGTGCCAGCAGCTTAACCCGCATAAATGAGCAGTTCTTC. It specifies CASSLTRINEQFF. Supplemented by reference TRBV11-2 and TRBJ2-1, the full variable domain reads EAGVAQSPRYKIIEKRQSVAFWCNPISGHATLYWYQQILGQGPKLLIQFQNNGVVDDSQLPKDRFSAERLKGVDSTLKIQPAKLEDSAVYLCASSLTRINEQFFGPGTRLTVL.

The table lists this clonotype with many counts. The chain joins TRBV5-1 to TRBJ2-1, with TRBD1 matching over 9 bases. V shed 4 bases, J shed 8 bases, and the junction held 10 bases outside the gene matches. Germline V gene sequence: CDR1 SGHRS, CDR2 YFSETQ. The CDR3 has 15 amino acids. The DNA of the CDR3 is TGCGCCAGCAGCAAGGGACAGGGAGGGCCCGATGAGCAGTTCTTC. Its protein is CASSKGQGGPDEQFF.

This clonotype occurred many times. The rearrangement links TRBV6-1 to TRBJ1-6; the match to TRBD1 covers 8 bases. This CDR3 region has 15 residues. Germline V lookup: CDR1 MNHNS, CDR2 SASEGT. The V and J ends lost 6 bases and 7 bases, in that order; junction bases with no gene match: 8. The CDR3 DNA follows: TGTGCCAGCAGCCCTATGGACAGGGAAAATTCACCCCTCCACTTT. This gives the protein CASSPMDRENSPLHF.

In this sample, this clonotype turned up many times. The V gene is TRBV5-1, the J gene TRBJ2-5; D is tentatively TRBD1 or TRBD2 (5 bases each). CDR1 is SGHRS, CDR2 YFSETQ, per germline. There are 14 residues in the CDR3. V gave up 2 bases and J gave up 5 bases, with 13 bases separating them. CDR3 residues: CASSFSFGAETQYF. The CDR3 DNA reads TGCGCCAGCAGCTTCTCCTTCGGGGCGGAGACCCAGTACTTC.

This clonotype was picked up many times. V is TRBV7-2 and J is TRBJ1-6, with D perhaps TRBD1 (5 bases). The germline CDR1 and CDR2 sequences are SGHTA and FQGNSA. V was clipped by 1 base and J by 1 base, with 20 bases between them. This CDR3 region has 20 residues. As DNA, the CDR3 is TGTGCCAGCAGCTTAGTGGTGGGCGGGGGGAGTTCGTCCTATAATTCACCCCTCCACTTT. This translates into CASSLVVGGGSSSYNSPLHF.

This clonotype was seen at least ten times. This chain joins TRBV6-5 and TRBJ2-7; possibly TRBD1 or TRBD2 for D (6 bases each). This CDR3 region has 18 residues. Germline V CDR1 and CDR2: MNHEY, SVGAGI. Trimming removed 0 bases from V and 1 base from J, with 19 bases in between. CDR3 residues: CASSYSVGGRDLSYEQYF. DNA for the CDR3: TGTGCCAGCAGTTACTCCGTGGGGGGCCGGGACCTGTCCTACGAGCAGTACTTC.

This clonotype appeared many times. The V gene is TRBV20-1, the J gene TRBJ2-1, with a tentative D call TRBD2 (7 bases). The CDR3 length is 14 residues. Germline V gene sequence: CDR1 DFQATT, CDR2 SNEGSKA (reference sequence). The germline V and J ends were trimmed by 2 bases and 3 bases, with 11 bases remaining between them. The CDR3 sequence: CSARPGGDYNEQFF. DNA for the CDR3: TGCAGTGCTAGACCGGGGGGCGACTACAATGAGCAGTTCTTC.

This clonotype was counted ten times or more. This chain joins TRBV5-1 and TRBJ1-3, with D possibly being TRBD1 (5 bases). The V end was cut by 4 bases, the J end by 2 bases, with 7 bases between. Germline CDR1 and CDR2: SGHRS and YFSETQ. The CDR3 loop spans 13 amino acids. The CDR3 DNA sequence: TGCGCCAGCAGCGAGGGGCCTGGAAACACCATATATTTT. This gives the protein CASSEGPGNTIYF.

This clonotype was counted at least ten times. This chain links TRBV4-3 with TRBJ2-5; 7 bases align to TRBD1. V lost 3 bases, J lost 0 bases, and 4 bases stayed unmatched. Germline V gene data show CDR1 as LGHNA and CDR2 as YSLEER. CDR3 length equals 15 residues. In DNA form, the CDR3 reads TGCGCCAGCAGCCAGTTGACAGGGAACCAAGAGACCCAGTACTTC. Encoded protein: CASSQLTGNQETQYF.

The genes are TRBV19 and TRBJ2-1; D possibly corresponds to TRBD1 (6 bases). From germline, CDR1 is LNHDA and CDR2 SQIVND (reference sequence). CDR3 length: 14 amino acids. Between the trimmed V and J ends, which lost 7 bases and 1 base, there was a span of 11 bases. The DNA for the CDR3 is TGTGCCAGTAATCAGGGGTCATCCTACAATGAGCAGTTCTTC. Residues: CASNQGSSYNEQFF.

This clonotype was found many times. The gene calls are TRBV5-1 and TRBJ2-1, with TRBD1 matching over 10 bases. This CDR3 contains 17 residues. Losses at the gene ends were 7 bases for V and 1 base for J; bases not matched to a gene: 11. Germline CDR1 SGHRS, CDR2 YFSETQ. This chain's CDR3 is CASCAGQGSVSYNEQFF. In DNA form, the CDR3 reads TGCGCCAGCTGTGCGGGACAGGGGTCGGTGTCCTACAATGAGCAGTTCTTC.

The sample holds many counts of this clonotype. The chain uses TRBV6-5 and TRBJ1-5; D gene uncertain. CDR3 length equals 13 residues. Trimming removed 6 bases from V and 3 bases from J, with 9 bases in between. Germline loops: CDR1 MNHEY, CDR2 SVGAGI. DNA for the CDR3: TGTGCCAGCAGGGACGCTTCCAATCAGCCCCAGCATTTT. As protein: CASRDASNQPQHF.

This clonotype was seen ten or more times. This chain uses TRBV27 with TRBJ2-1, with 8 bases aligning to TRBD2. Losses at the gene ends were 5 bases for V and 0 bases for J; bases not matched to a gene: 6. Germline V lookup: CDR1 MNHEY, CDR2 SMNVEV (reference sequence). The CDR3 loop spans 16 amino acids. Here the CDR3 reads CASSISGEGSYNEQFF. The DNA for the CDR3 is TGTGCCAGCAGTATTAGCGGGGAGGGCTCCTACAATGAGCAGTTCTTC.

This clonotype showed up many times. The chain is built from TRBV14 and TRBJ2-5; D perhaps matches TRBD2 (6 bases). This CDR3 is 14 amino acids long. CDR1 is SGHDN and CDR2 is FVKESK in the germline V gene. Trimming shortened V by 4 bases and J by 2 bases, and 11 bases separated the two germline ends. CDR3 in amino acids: CASSLRAGQETQYF. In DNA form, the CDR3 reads TGTGCCAGCAGCCTCCGGGCGGGACAAGAGACCCAGTACTTC. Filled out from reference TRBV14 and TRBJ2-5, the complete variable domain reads EAGVTQFPSHSVIEKGQTVTLRCDPISGHDNLYWYRRVMGKEIKFLLHFVKESKQDESGMPNNRFLAERTGGTYSTLKVQPAELEDSGVYFCASSLRAGQETQYFGPGTRLLVL.

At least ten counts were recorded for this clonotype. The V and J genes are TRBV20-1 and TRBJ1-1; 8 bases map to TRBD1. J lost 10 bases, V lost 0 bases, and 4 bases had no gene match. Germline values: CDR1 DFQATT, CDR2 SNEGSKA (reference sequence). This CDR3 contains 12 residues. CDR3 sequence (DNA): TGCAGTGCTAGAGATCGGACAGGGTCAGCTTTCTTT. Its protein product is CSARDRTGSAFF.

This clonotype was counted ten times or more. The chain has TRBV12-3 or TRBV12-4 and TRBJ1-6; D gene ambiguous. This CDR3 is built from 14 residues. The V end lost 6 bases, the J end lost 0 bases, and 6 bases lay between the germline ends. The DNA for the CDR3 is TGTGCCAGCAGAGCTAGCTCCTATAATTCACCCCTCCACTTT. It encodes CASRASSYNSPLHF.

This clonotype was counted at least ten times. CDR3 in amino acids: CASGTSIALQETQYF. The CDR3 DNA reads as TGTGCCAGCGGAACTAGCATTGCCCTCCAAGAGACCCAGTACTTC. V gene TRBV6-5 combines with J gene TRBJ2-5; tentatively, D is TRBD2 (6 bases). The CDR3 covers 15 residues. V lost 8 bases to trimming and J lost 1 base, with 17 bases between them. Germline V gene lookup returns CDR1 MNHEY and CDR2 SVGAGI.

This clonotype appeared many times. CDR3 residues: CASSWGDPYSPLHF. CDR3 coding DNA: TGTGCCAGCAGCTGGGGGGACCCATATTCACCCCTCCACTTT. This rearrangement joins TRBV5-4 to TRBJ1-6; D possibly corresponds to TRBD1 (5 bases). V was trimmed by 3 bases and J by 8 bases, leaving 12 bases between them. CDR3 length equals 14 residues. Looked up from germline, CDR1 is SGHNT and CDR2 is YYREEE (reference sequence).